This T cell receptor (beta chain) is from a study of yellow fever vaccine responses in identical twins. Findings and caveats of the study: Reportedly, twins showed a vaccine T cell response that looked partly convergent and partly personalized.

TCRdb reprocessed the RT-PCR reads with MiXCR, giving one entry per CDR3 protein. The repertoire has about 4,200 distinct CDR3 sequences, 65% to 90% of them found once; the top ten carry 2.9%. Comment on this clonotype: Its antigen is unidentified.

Sequencing used T cells from blood (PBMCs), unsorted or a sorted subset (not recorded which), obtained before or after yellow fever vaccination (not recorded which). This receptor was taken from a woman younger than 30 who received the yellow fever vaccine.

The CDR3: CASLSSGTNIQYF. The CDR3 DNA sequence: TGTGCCAGCCTCAGTTCGGGGACAAACATTCAGTACTTC. The rearrangement links TRBV18 to TRBJ2-4; tentatively, D is TRBD1 or TRBD2 (5 bases each). Germline lookup yields CDR1 KGHSH and CDR2 LQKENI. This CDR3 has 13 residues. Deletions cut 8 bases from V and 6 bases from J, with 14 bases between. Full variable domain (outside the CDR3, taken from reference TRBV18 and TRBJ2-4): NAGVMQNPRHLVRRRGQEARLRCSPMKGHSHVYWYRQLPEEGLKFMVYLQKENIIDESGMPKERFSAEFPKEGPSILRIQQVVRGDSAAYFCASLSSGTNIQYFGAGTRLSVL.